The present TCR beta chain was sequenced within a study of blood T cell repertoires in COVID-19. Donors were grouped by their self-reported clinical history. The protocol was immunoSEQ multiplex PCR, while the TCRdb copy is restricted to in-frame clones and leaves out a portion. Here the sample spans some 170,000 clones, about 85% being singletons. The CDR3 totals 13 residues. From germline, CDR1 is GTSNPN and CDR2 SVGIG (reference sequence). V was pared by 2 bases and J by 9 bases, with 6 bases of the junction left unmatched. This sequence joins TRBV30 and TRBJ2-1; TRBD2 matches 8 bases. Sequencing input: PBMCs or T cells enriched from blood (not recorded which). The source of this sequence is a man in his forties who had recovered from COVID-19. CDR3 residues: CAWSRGGAGEQFF. In nucleotides, the CDR3 is TGTGCCTGGAGTCGGGGGGGGGCAGGTGAGCAGTTCTTC.